A selection of T cell receptor beta chains follows, all from one sample in a study of radiotherapy plus CTLA-4 blockade in lung cancer. Here immunoSEQ multiplex PCR was the method, and the copy in TCRdb shows in-frame clones only, minus some. The data contain tens of thousands of clones, about 72% of them singletons. The sample in question was peripheral blood, obtained from a patient treated with radiotherapy plus ipilimumab. These receptors were taken from a human donor with non-small cell lung cancer whose response to radiotherapy plus ipilimumab could not be evaluated. Some clones in this sample may be carry-over from other donors' samples. CDR3s include the opening cysteine and the closing phenylalanine or tryptophan.

v_call cdr3_aa
TRBV4-3 CASSQAQGLAEYEQYF
TRBV7-9 CASSGTGTTEAFF
TRBV28 CASSGRGLAGGLREQFF
TRBV5-6 CASSLILASEQYF
TRBV5-1 CASSLEYPGGSSYNSPLHF
TRBV15 CATSRAPYGYTF
TRBV7-9 CASSQQNRESRYGYTF
TRBV18 CASSQTGDGYTF
TRBV5-1 CASSAIQGWAEAFF
TRBV6-1 CASRAEGRVEKLFF
TRBV18 CASTKEMGSEAFF
TRBV7-2 CASSLSDGSYGYTF
TRBV10-1 CASRRDRGFYNSPLHF
TRBV19 CASSMGPAPLNEQFF
TRBV7-2 CASRGQGVSSLPLHF
TRBV19 CASSIPTYPGQGMAEAFF
TRBV9 CASSADFYGYTF
TRBV7-2 CASSLTGGVNTEAFF
TRBV5-5 CASSWAPGEPQHF
TRBV7-2 CASSDQQSSYNEQFF
TRBV4-3 CASSEDRRGTEAFF
TRBV6-6 CASINGGINYGYTF
TRBV6-5 CASSYFGQQETQYF
TRBV18 CASSLQGKDYGYTF
TRBV28 CASSLEFQGSYNSPLHF
TRBV5-1 CASSFTGPQGYTF
TRBV5-4 CASSLDQGRGNTIYF
TRBV18 CASSPGQGRNSPLHF
TRBV7-2 CASSLGAGGGGTDTQYF
TRBV5-4 CASSLDRNEKLFF
TRBV19 CASSIVIWGSDSFTEAFF
TRBV5-4 CASSLPGVNEQFF
TRBV2 CASSVHSANTGELFF
TRBV5-4 CASSWIDSYEQYF
TRBV7-2 CASSWTGSTAQYF
TRBV7-9 CASRGHMTGELFF
TRBV28 CASSSPGQMKYF
TRBV29-1 CSVSSGGDQETQYF
TRBV19 CASSIGSGGPKGTQYF
TRBV18 CASSPPSGGARAGELFF
TRBV11-2 CASSPGYEQYF
TRBV6-5 CATATARSYEQYF
TRBV10-3 CAISELEGAETGELFF
TRBV11-2 CASTRGVREGYTF
TRBV18 CASSPGGSSYEQYF
TRBV29-1 CSTAGTGNPYGYTF
TRBV29-1 CSVGTAETQYF
TRBV16 CASSQSEASRAFF
TRBV27 CASGLYEQYF
TRBV30 CAWSFVREKLFF
TRBV2 CASSLTSYEKLFF
TRBV6-6 CASSLQGIRQPQHF